The text below deals with one T cell receptor beta chain. Its antigen is undetermined. Trimming took 7 bases from V and 4 from J; bases not matched to a gene: 6. The CDR3 is 14 residues long. CDR1 SGHRS and CDR2 YFSETQ come from the germline V gene. In the PCR, 60 Vbeta and 13 Jbeta primers were used. In the authors' methods: Approximately 78 million unique TCR beta chains, roughly 11 million of them shared, were counted by a later analysis. The assay was immunoSEQ multiplex PCR, and TCRdb's table has in-frame clones only and misses some. For V, J and clone size, that table is used; D and trimming come from the DNA. The data hold roughly 130,000 clones, with around three quarters observed a single time. The data belong to a study of cytomegalovirus exposure and HLA in healthy donors. Study observations and caveats: A few CMV-associated chains were confirmed in vitro to be specific for CMV antigens. An apparent linkage of common viral pathogens to several of the most significant clusters emerged in a later analysis.

Material: PBMCs. The source of this sequence is a man aged 40-49 years in good health and CMV-seronegative. The V call is TRBV5-1, the J call TRBJ2-1; 9 nucleotides align to TRBD1. The CDR3 region has the DNA TGCGCCAGCTGTTCGACAGGGGGATACAATGAGCAGTTCTTC. Protein product: CASCSTGGYNEQFF.